This T cell receptor (beta chain) was sequenced in a study of cytomegalovirus exposure and HLA in healthy donors. Study context: Genetic ancestry analysis placed 81% of the 410 or so donors that were genotyped in the Caucasian-associated cluster.

PCR involved 60 Vbeta and 13 Jbeta primers. Assay: immunoSEQ multiplex PCR; the TCRdb copy retains only in-frame clones and omits some. Among about 77,000 clones listed, 75% to 80% were seen once. The germline CDR1 and CDR2 sequences are SQVTM and ANQGSEA. The ends were cut back, 7 bases at V and 4 bases at J, with 13 bases in the middle. The CDR3 covers 12 residues. V gene TRBV29-1 combines with J gene TRBJ2-5, with D maybe TRBD1 (7 bases). Material for sequencing was PBMCs. The receptor comes from a middle-aged man in good health and CMV-seronegative. CDR3 coding DNA: TGCAGCGGGGGACAGCGGGTAGAGACCCAGTACTTC. Its translation is CSGGQRVETQYF. Variable domain in full (rest from reference TRBV29-1 and TRBJ2-5): SAVISQKPSRDICQRGTSLTIQCQVDSQVTMMFWYRQQPGQSLTLIATANQGSEATYESGFVIDKFPISRPNLTFSTLTVSNMSPEDSSIYLCSGGQRVETQYFGPGTRLLVL.